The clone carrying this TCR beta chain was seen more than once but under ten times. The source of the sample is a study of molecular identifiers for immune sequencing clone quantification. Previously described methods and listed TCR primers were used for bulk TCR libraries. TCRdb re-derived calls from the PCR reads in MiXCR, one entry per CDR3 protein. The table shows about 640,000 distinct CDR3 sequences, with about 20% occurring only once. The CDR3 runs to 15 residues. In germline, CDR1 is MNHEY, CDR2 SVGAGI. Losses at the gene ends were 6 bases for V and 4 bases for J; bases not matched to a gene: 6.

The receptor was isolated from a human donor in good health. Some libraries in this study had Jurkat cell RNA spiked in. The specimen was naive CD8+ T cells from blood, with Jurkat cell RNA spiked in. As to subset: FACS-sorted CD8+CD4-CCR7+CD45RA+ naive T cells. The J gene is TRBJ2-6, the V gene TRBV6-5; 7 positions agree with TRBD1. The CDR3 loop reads CASSTGVPGANVLTF. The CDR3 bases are TGTGCCAGCAGCACAGGGGTTCCCGGGGCCAACGTCCTGACTTTC.